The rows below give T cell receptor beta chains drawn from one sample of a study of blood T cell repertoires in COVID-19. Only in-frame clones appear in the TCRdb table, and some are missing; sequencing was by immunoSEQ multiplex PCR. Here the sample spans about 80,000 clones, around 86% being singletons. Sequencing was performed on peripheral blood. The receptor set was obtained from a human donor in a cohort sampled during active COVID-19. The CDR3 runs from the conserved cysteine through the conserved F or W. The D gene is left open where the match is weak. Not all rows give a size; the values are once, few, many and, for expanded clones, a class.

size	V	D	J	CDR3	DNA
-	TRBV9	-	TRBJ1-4	CASSVGTATNEKLFF	TGTGCCAGCAGCGTAGGGACAGCAACTAATGAAAAACTGTTTTTT
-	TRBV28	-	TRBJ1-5	CASSSLRPQHF	TGTGCCAGCAGTTCCCTACGGCCCCAGCATTTT
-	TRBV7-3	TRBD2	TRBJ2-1	CASSLVGLAGYNEQFF	TGTGCCAGCAGCTTGGTGGGACTAGCGGGCTACAATGAGCAGTTCTTC
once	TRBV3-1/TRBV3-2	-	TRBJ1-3	CASSQVQRGNTIYF	TGTGCCAGCAGCCAAGTACAGCGGGGAAACACCATATATTTT
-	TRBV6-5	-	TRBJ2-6	CASRIGSGANVLTF	TGTGCCAGCAGAATCGGGTCTGGGGCCAACGTCCTGACTTTC
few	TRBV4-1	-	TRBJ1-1	CASSQQGGDNTEAFF	TGCGCCAGCAGCCAACAGGGAGGCGATAACACTGAAGCTTTCTTT
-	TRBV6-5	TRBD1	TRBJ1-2	CASSLSGGHGYTF	TGTGCCAGCAGTCTCTCAGGGGGCCATGGCTACACCTTC
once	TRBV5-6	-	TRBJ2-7	CPSSRGGQGDEQYF	TGTCCCAGCAGCCGGGGGGGACAGGGCGACGAGCAGTACTTC
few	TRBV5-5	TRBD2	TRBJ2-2	CASSSGTSGNTGELFF	TGTGCCAGCAGCTCCGGGACTAGCGGGAACACCGGGGAGCTGTTTTTT
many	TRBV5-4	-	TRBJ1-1	CASSLGVGRANTEAFF	TGTGCCAGCAGCTTAGGGGTTGGCAGGGCGAACACTGAAGCTTTCTTT
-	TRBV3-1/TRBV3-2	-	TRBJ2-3	CASSPPGLPTDTQYF	TGTGCCAGCAGCCCTCCGGGACTCCCCACAGATACGCAGTATTTT
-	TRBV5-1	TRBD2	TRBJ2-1	CASSSSGAGGVGYNEQFF	TGCGCCAGCAGCTCCTCGGGAGCGGGAGGGGTTGGCTACAATGAGCAGTTCTTC
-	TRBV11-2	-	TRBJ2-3	CASSLGVWDTQYF	TGTGCCAGCAGCTTGGGAGTCTGGGATACGCAGTATTTT
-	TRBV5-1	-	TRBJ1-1	CASSLSPDTEAFF	TGCGCCAGCAGCTTGTCGCCGGACACTGAAGCTTTCTTT
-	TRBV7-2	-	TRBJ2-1	CASSLPPGNEQFF	TGTGCCAGCAGCTTACCCCCAGGTAATGAGCAGTTCTTC
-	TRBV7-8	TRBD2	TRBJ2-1	CASSLALRTSGSLYNEQFF	TGTGCCAGCAGCTTAGCGCTCCGGACTAGCGGGAGCCTCTACAATGAGCAGTTCTTC
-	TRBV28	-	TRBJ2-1	CASSSVTGLYNEQFF	TGTGCCAGCAGTTCCGTGACAGGACTTTACAATGAGCAGTTCTTC